Listed here is a single T cell receptor beta chain. The source of the sample is a study of CD8 T cells in Susac syndrome. Study summary: Patients with Susac syndrome were therapy-naive, taking corticosteroids, with some also receiving intravenous immunoglobulin, or taking intravenous immunoglobulin alone at the time their blood was drawn.

V was cut by 1 base and J by 9 bases, with 3 bases left in between. The CDR3 has 11 amino acids. Germline V lookup: CDR1 MNHEY, CDR2 SVGEGT. CD8+ and CD4+ T cells taken from blood had their TCR beta sequenced. It was negative isolation that provided the CD8+ and CD4+ T cells, whereas TEMRA cells were enriched by FACS. The RNA, roughly 0.45 to 1 ug, was put through reverse transcription using random hexamers. TCR beta CDR3 was amplified by immunoSEQ multiplex PCR. This amplification extended across 54 Vbeta and 13 Jbeta segments. TCRdb itself ran the immunoSEQ multiplex PCR reads through MiXCR, one entry per CDR3 protein. The sample includes about 190,000 distinct CDR3 sequences, roughly 90% seen only once; the top ten take 0.087%.

This chain links TRBV6-2 or TRBV6-3 with TRBJ2-2; D is unclear. This receptor was taken from a human donor with Susac syndrome. What was sequenced was CD4+ T cells from PBMCs. CDR3 sequence reads: CASSYLWELFF. For the CDR3, the DNA is TGTGCCAGCAGTTACTTATGGGAGCTGTTTTTT.